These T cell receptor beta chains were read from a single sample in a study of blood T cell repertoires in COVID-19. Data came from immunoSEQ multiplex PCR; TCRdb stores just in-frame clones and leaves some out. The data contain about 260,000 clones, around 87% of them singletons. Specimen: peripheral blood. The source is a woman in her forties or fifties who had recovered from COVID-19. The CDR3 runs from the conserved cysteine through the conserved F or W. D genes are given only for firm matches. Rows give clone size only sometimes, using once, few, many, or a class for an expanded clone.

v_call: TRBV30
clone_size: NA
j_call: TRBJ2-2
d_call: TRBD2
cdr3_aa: CAWRSGGYTGELFF
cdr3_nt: TGTGCCTGGAGGTCGGGGGGGTACACCGGGGAGCTGTTTTTT

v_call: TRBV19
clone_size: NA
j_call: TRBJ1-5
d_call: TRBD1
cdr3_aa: CASSIGQGPPNQPQHF
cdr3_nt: TGTGCCAGTAGTATCGGACAGGGACCCCCCAATCAGCCCCAGCATTTT

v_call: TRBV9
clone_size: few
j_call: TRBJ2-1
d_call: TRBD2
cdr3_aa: CASSTSAGVRSYNEQFF
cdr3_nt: TGTGCCAGCAGCACCTCAGCGGGAGTTCGCTCCTACAATGAGCAGTTCTTC

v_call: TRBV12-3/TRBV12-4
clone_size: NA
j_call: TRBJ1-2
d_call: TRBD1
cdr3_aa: CASSLAGGDGYTF
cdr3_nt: TGTGCCAGCAGTTTAGCAGGGGGCGACGGCTACACCTTC

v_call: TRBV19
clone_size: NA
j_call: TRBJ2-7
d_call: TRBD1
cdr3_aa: CASRMTGGISYEQYF
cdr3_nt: TGTGCCAGTAGGATGACAGGGGGAATCTCCTACGAGCAGTACTTC

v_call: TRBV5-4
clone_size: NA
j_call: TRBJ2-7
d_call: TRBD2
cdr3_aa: CASSLYGLAAYEQYF
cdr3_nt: TGTGCCAGCAGCCTCTATGGTCTAGCGGCCTACGAGCAGTACTTC

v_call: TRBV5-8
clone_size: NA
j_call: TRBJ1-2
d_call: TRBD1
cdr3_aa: CASSSQGARGYTF
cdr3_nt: TGTGCCAGCAGCTCACAGGGGGCGCGCGGCTACACCTTC

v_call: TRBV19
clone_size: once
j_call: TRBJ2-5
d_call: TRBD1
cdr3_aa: CASSPGTGGRETQYF
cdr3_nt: TGTGCCAGTAGTCCCGGGACAGGGGGCCGGGAGACCCAGTACTTC

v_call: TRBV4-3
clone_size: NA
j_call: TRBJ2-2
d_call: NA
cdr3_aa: CASSQDLAAGELFF
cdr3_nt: TGCGCCAGCAGCCAAGATTTGGCGGCCGGGGAGCTGTTTTTT

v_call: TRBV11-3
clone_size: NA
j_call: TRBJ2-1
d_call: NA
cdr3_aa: CASSSPEGGEQFF
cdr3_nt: TGTGCCAGCAGCTCGCCGGAAGGGGGTGAGCAGTTCTTC

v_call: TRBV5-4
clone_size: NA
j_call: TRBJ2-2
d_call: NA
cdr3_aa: CASSLGKYRVNTGELFF
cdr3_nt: TGTGCCAGCAGCTTGGGCAAATACAGGGTGAATACCGGGGAGCTGTTTTTT

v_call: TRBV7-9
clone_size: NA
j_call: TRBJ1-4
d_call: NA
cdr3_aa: CASSPGGGDEKLFF
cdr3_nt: TGTGCCAGCAGCCCCGGGGGGGGCGATGAAAAACTGTTTTTT

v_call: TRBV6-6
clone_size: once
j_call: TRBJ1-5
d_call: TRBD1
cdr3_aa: CASSLDREHQPQHF
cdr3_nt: TGTGCCAGCAGCTTGGACAGGGAACATCAGCCCCAGCATTTT

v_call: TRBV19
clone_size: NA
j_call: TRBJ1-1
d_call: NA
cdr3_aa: CASSNPPIPEAFF
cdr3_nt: TGTGCCAGTAGTAATCCCCCCATCCCTGAAGCTTTCTTT

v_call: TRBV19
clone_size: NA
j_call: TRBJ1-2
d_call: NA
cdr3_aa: CASSVDFSHGYTF
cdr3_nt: TGTGCCAGTAGTGTAGACTTTTCCCATGGCTACACCTTC

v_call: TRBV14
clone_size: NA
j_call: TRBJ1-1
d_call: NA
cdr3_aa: CASSGRTATEAFF
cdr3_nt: TGTGCCAGCAGCGGACGGACAGCCACTGAAGCTTTCTTT

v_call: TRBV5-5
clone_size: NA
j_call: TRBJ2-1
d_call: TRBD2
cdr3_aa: CASSLLSGRGVNNEQFF
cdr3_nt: TGTGCCAGCAGTCTCTTAAGCGGGAGGGGGGTTAACAATGAGCAGTTCTTC

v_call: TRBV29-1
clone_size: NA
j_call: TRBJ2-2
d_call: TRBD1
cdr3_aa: CSVPRGGTGFIRTGELFF
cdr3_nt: TGCAGCGTCCCAAGGGGAGGGACAGGGTTTATCCGCACCGGGGAGCTGTTTTTT

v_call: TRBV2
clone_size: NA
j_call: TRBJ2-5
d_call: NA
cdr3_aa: CASSQGGQGETQYF
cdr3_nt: TGTGCCAGCAGTCAAGGGGGGCAGGGAGAGACCCAGTACTTC

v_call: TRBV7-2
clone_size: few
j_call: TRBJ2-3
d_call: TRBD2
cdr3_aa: CASSLAGRATDTQYF
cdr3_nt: TGTGCCAGCAGCTTAGCGGGGAGGGCCACAGATACGCAGTATTTT

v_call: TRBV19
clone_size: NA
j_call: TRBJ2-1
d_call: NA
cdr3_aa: CASSSGRRLSYNEQFF
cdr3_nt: TGTGCCAGTAGTTCAGGGAGGAGGCTTTCCTACAATGAGCAGTTCTTC

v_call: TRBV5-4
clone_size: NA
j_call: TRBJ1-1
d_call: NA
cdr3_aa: CASTYRVGRVMNTEAFF
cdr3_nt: TGTGCCAGCACCTACAGGGTGGGTCGGGTCATGAACACTGAAGCTTTCTTT